This TCR beta chain came from a study of CD8+CD57+ T cells in acquired aplastic anemia. For the study at large: On average, sorted CD4+ and CD8+ cells gave 3 to 4 ug of DNA.

Broader study findings: Shared by patients and controls, roughly 28 CD8+ CDR3s were abundant in patients.

Of note for this clonotype: What it recognizes is unknown.

CD8+CD57+ cell expansion had been shown by flow cytometry in patients chosen for sequencing. All patients were therapy-naive when blood was sampled. Template material for TCR beta VDJ and CDR3 profiling consisted of genomic DNA. MiXCR, applied by TCRdb to the reads, yields one record per CDR3 protein. In the table there are 120,000 or so distinct CDR3 sequences, about two fifths of which are singletons. The CDR3 is 15 residues long. V gave up 0 bases and J gave up 4 bases; unmatched junction bases: 2. Germline V gene sequence: CDR1 SGDLS, CDR2 YYNGEE. Sequencing was carried out using sorted CD4+, CD8+, or CD8+CD57+ T cells (not recorded which) from PBMCs. This chain joins TRBV9 and TRBJ2-3, with 10 bases aligning to TRBD1. The receptor was isolated from a human donor with aplastic anemia. The DNA of the CDR3 is TGTGCCAGCAGCGTAGGACAGGGGGCTGCAGATACGCAGTATTTT. Protein sequence: CASSVGQGAADTQYF.